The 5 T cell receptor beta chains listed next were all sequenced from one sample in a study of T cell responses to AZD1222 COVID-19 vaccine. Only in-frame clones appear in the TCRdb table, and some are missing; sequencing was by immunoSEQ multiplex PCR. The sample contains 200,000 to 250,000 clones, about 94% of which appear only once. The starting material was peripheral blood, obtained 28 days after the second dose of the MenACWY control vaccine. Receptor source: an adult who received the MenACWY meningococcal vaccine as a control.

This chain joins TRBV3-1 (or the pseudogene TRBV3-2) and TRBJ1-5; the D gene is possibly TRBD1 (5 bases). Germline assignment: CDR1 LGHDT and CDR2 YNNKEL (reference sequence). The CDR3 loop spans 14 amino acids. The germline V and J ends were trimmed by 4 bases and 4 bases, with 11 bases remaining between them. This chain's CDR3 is CASSLEGSNQPQHF. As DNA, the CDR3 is TGTGCCAGCAGCCTCGAGGGGTCTAATCAGCCCCAGCATTTT.

CDR3 bases: TGTGCCAGCAGCTTAAGTAGGTGGAGGGATGGACAGACCCAGTACTTC. Amino acids: CASSLSRWRDGQTQYF. The chain links TRBV11-2 to TRBJ2-5, with TRBD2 as a possible D gene (6 bases). The CDR3 loop spans 16 amino acids. The germline CDR1 and CDR2 sequences are SGHAT and FQNNGV. V lost 2 bases and J 6 bases, leaving 19 bases between the germline ends.

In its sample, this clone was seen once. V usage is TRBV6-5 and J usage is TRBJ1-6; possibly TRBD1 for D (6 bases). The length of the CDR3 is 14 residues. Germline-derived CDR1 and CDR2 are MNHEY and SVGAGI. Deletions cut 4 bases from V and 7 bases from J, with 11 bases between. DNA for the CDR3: TGTGCCAGCAGTTCCACGGACAGAAATTCACCCCTCCACTTT. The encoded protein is CASSSTDRNSPLHF.

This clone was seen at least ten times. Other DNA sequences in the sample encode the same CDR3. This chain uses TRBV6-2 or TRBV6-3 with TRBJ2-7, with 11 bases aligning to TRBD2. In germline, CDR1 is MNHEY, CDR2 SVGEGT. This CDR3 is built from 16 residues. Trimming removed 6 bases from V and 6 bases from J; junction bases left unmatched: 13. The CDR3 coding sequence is TGTGCCAGCAGCTCTGGACTAGCGGGCCCTCCGGTCGAGCAGTACTTC. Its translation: CASSSGLAGPPVEQYF.

CDR3 DNA: TGTGCCAGCAGTTTTGACAGGGGTGCCTACGAGCAGTACTTC. This translates into CASSFDRGAYEQYF. The rearrangement joins TRBV6-1 to TRBJ2-7; 8 bases are shared with TRBD1. Unmatched junction bases numbered 5, after V lost 5 bases and J lost 2 bases. This CDR3 spans 14 amino acids. Germline V lookup: CDR1 MNHNS, CDR2 SASEGT.